The subject of this entry is one T cell receptor beta chain. These data originate in a study of cytomegalovirus exposure and HLA in healthy donors. About the research overall: The same platform as the roughly 700 first-cohort repertoires was used for the 120 validation repertoires, a later analysis reported.

TCRdb's table, derived via immunoSEQ multiplex PCR, lists solely in-frame clones and lacks some. The sample has a few hundred thousand clones, about 90% seen once. The donors were part of the validation cohort, which consisted of some 120 subjects and was separate from the first cohort of 670 or so subjects. V dropped 1 base and J dropped 5 bases, with 14 bases sitting between them. Germline values: CDR1 SEHNR, CDR2 FQNEAQ (reference sequence). The CDR3 runs 15 residues. The chain couples TRBV7-9 to TRBJ1-1; the D is unclear. Sequenced material: PBMCs. This clonotype originated in a man between 18 and 35 years old in good health and CMV-seropositive. The CDR3 loop reads CASSLEGSGWTEAFF. The CDR3 DNA is TGTGCCAGCAGCTTAGAGGGCAGTGGGTGGACTGAAGCTTTCTTT.